This T cell receptor beta chain appears in the sequencing data of a study of vaccination and CD4 T cells after COVID-19. Background on the study: As control conditions, cultures were given either a CEFX pool serving as positive control, an HIV-1 Nef pool, or no peptide at all.

Cultured CD4+ T cell DNA was sequenced using the Oncomine TCR Beta short-read assay. From CD4+ T cells that had been cultured, genomic DNA was extracted. TCRdb fed the PCR reads into MiXCR, producing one record per CDR3 protein. The data hold 11,000 or so distinct CDR3 sequences, with almost 30% observed a single time. Regarding treatment: roughly ten-day PBMC culture with coronavirus spike peptide pools or control peptides (ViraFEST assay). CD4+ T lymphocytes from the unexposed donor were collected before the COVID-19 pandemic (2011-2018). With regard to this clonotype: No antigen is known for it.

Sequenced: CD4+ T cells from blood, cultured in vitro. This sequence was found in a human donor in good health.

CDR3 loop: CASSYRGGETQYF. In DNA form, the CDR3 reads TGTGCCAGCAGCTACAGGGGAGGTGAGACCCAGTACTTC. The V call is TRBV5-4, the J call TRBJ2-5; tentatively, D is TRBD1 (7 bases). The V end lost 3 bases, the J end lost 5 bases, and 11 bases lay between the germline ends. The CDR3 length is 13 residues. Per germline, CDR1 SGHNT and CDR2 YYREEE (reference sequence).